This entry features one TCR beta chain sequence. What antigen it recognizes has not been identified. The record has no base qualities; no much larger clone is one base away. CDR1 and CDR2, per the germline V gene, are LGHNA and YNFKEQ. V drops 2 bases and J drops 2 bases, leaving 16 bases in between. Measured from the cysteine to the phenylalanine, the CDR3 is 16 residues long. Only the CDR3 DNA is retained, 48 bases long and in frame from the first base. This sample was taken from a study of immunodeficiency (dated by TCRdb to the late 2010s). Background on the whole study: To search for oligoclonality and VDJ recombination defects, the researchers carried out a repertoire analysis. Overall study results and their limits: Relative to control CD8+ T cells, CD8+ T cells from patients had restricted TRB V-J pairing and a lower productive entropy. Severe oligoclonality, judged by top-100 and total clonotype frequencies, was seen in patient CD8+ but not CD4+ T cells. Entropy comparisons showed n=3 (open circles) for patients versus healthy controls; a thymic development effect was only suggested as possible.

Genomic DNA was extracted with the QIAamp DNA Blood Mini Kit and sent for immunoSEQ repertoire analysis. Multiplex PCR was used to amplify CDR3 regions from a standard amount of genomic DNA template. The PCR products underwent sequencing on an Illumina platform. Under the source paper's analysis protocol: Sequences were aligned to a reference, with V, D and J gene definitions taken from IMGT. A nearest-neighbor clustering algorithm merged closely related sequences to remove PCR and sequencing errors. V, D and J usage was analyzed in productive unique and total sequences using ImmunoSEQ Analyzer tools and R version 3.6.1. TCRdb mirrors the immuneACCESS table, restricted to in-frame sequences. Some clones are absent from its copies; in checked studies, under half trace to an unresolved V gene, and the reason for the others is unknown. V, J and clone size derive from that table, while D and trimming were established from the DNA sequence. Across this sample there are approximately 3,100 clones, with around 91% seen only once. The top ten hold approximately 12% of the sample.

CD3+CD8+ T cells were sorted from fresh PBMCs before TCR sequencing. The sequenced material came from CD8+ T cells from blood. The chain is assembled from TRBV4-2 and TRBJ2-7; the D gene is not confidently resolved. This receptor was identified in a human donor in good health. CDR3 region: CASSQLLYTRTYEQYF. The nucleotide sequence reads TGTGCCAGCAGCCAACTTCTATACACGAGAACCTACGAGCAGTACTTC.